Below are 28 T cell receptor beta chains sequenced from a single sample in a study of T cells after posttransplantation cyclophosphamide. Clones were read by immunoSEQ multiplex PCR, and TCRdb kept only the in-frame ones, dropping some. The sample yields some 40,000 clones, without any singletons. Sequencing was carried out using PBMCs. The receptors originated from a man aged 25-40 years in good health and a related stem cell transplant donor.

This clone has at least ten counts. The gene calls are TRBV28 and TRBJ2-7; the match to TRBD1 covers 9 bases. The germline V gene has CDR1 MDHEN and CDR2 SYDVKM. V shed 5 bases, J shed 0 bases, and the junction held 8 bases outside the gene matches. This CDR3 has 16 amino acids. CDR3 protein: CASSPAGTGSSYEQYF. Here the CDR3 DNA reads TGTGCCAGCAGTCCGGCCGGGACAGGGAGCTCCTACGAGCAGTACTTC.

This clone was recorded many times. V gene TRBV4-3 combines with J gene TRBJ2-3, with D perhaps matching TRBD1 (6 bases). Germline lookup yields CDR1 LGHNA and CDR2 YSLEER. The CDR3 is 13 amino acids. Deletions cut 0 bases from V and 7 bases from J, with 8 bases between. The CDR3 region has the DNA TGCGCCAGCAGCCAAGAAGGACAGTATACGCAGTATTTT. Its translation: CASSQEGQYTQYF.

This clone was detected many times. The J gene is TRBJ2-3, the V gene TRBV28, with TRBD1 matching over 11 bases. This CDR3 has 15 residues. CDR1 and CDR2 (germline): MDHEN, SYDVKM. Unmatched junction bases numbered 7, after V lost 5 bases and J lost 6 bases. CDR3 in amino acids: CASSLRDRGWDTQYF. The CDR3 nucleotides are TGTGCCAGCAGTCTCCGGGACAGGGGGTGGGATACGCAGTATTTT.

This clone has at least ten counts. V usage is TRBV4-2 and J usage is TRBJ1-2; 9 nucleotides match TRBD1. CDR3 length: 16 residues. CDR1 and CDR2 from the germline V gene are LGHNA and YNFKEQ. V shed 3 bases and J 2 bases; nucleotides not matched to a gene: 7. The CDR3 reads CASSQARTGVNYGYTF. CDR3 nucleotides: TGTGCCAGCAGCCAGGCAAGGACAGGGGTGAACTATGGCTACACCTTC.

This clone showed up many times. The rearrangement uses TRBV6-5 and TRBJ2-1, with D perhaps TRBD2 (5 bases). This CDR3 has 14 residues. Germline lookup yields CDR1 MNHEY and CDR2 SVGAGI. Trimming shortened V by 5 bases and J by 6 bases, and 14 bases separated the two germline ends. This CDR3 is CASSPRTVLNEQFF. Written as DNA, the CDR3 is TGTGCCAGCAGTCCCCGGACTGTTCTCAATGAGCAGTTCTTC.

This clone was seen at least ten times. The rearrangement uses TRBV19 and TRBJ2-1; 8 bases line up with TRBD2. J lost 8 bases, V lost 2 bases, and 5 bases had no gene match. Germline V gives CDR1 LNHDA, CDR2 SQIVND (reference sequence). This CDR3 contains 14 residues. The CDR3 DNA is TGTGCCAGTAGTATATCGGGGGGGGAACATGAGCAGTTCTTC. Its protein is CASSISGGEHEQFF.

This clone was picked up many times. The chain uses TRBV9 and TRBJ1-3; 8 nucleotides match TRBD1. This CDR3 is built from 14 residues. The trim removed 0 bases at V and 4 bases at J, leaving 0 bases unmatched. CDR1 is SGDLS and CDR2 is YYNGEE in the germline V gene. CDR3 coding DNA: TGTGCCAGCAGCGTAGGGACAGGGGGAAACACCATATATTTT. Translation: CASSVGTGGNTIYF.

This clone showed up many times. The DNA of the CDR3 is TGTGCCAGTAGTATAGGCCAGGGGGTCGAGACCCAGTACTTC. This translates into CASSIGQGVETQYF. The V call is TRBV19, the J call TRBJ2-5, with 7 positions matching TRBD1. Germline CDR1 reads LNHDA; CDR2 reads SQIVND (reference sequence). CDR3 length: 14 amino acids. The V segment lost 1 base and the J segment 5 bases; nucleotides outside the gene matches: 4.

This clone has a count of ten or more. The chain joins TRBV18 to TRBJ2-7; maybe TRBD1 (8 bases). Germline assignment: CDR1 KGHSH and CDR2 LQKENI. This CDR3 region has 15 residues. Between the trimmed V and J ends, which lost 4 bases and 5 bases, there was a span of 18 bases. The CDR3 coding sequence is TGTGCCAGCTCACGGGGCGGACAGGGAGGGGACGAGCAGTACTTC. Protein product: CASSRGGQGGDEQYF.

The table lists this clone with many counts. V gene TRBV7-2 combines with J gene TRBJ1-5; maybe TRBD1 (6 bases). Germline CDR1 SGHTA, CDR2 FQGNSA. This CDR3 contains 15 residues. V gave up 5 bases and J gave up 2 bases, with 13 bases separating them. CDR3 coding DNA: TGTGCCAGCAGCACCCCAGGGGAGGGCAATCAGCCCCAGCATTTT. It specifies CASSTPGEGNQPQHF.

This clone came up a few times. At one of its ends the junction is not consistent with the germline gene, which may arise from a read error. The chain carries TRBV9 and TRBJ2-7; a possible D gene is TRBD1 (6 bases). The germline gives CDR1 SGDLS, CDR2 YYNGEE. This CDR3 is built from 14 residues. CDR3 protein: CASSVADSSFEQYF. The DNA for the CDR3 is TGTGCCAGCAGCGTAGCGGACAGTTCCTTCGAGCAGTACTTC.

This clone has a count of ten or more. The chain has TRBV28 and TRBJ2-7, with 7 bases aligning to TRBD1. The V and J ends lost 7 bases and 2 bases, in that order; junction bases with no gene match: 14. The germline V gene encodes CDR1 MDHEN and CDR2 SYDVKM. The CDR3 is 16 residues long. CDR3 sequence reads: CASNPGQDLQTYEQYF. The CDR3 coding sequence is TGTGCCAGCAATCCCGGACAGGATTTACAGACCTACGAGCAGTACTTC.

This clone was seen ten or more times. The V call is TRBV5-1, the J call TRBJ1-4; TRBD1 aligns across 7 bases. V dropped 4 bases and J dropped 2; count of bases not matched to a gene: 8. Germline V gene sequence: CDR1 SGHRS, CDR2 YFSETQ. This CDR3 spans 16 amino acids. The CDR3 region has the DNA TGCGCCAGCAGCATGGGGCCGGGACAGACTAATGAAAAACTGTTTTTT. Translation: CASSMGPGQTNEKLFF.

V gene TRBV24-1 combines with J gene TRBJ2-3, with 8 nucleotides matching TRBD1. Per germline, CDR1 KGHDR and CDR2 SFDVKD. This CDR3 has 15 amino acids. V lost 2 bases to trimming and J lost 6 bases; unmatched junction nucleotides: 6. The CDR3 spells CATSDSGQGGDTQYF. The CDR3 region has the DNA TGTGCCACCAGTGATTCTGGACAGGGCGGGGATACGCAGTATTTT.

This clone was detected ten times or more. The chain links TRBV7-2 to TRBJ1-4; D perhaps matches TRBD1 (5 bases). Trimming stripped 6 bases from V and 0 bases from J, with 8 bases between. Per the germline V gene, CDR1 is SGHTA and CDR2 is FQGNSA. This CDR3 contains 14 residues. CDR3 amino acids: CASRPGTTNEKLFF. For the CDR3, the DNA is TGTGCCAGCAGACCAGGGACAACTAATGAAAAACTGTTTTTT.

This clone was counted ten times or more. The J gene is TRBJ1-4, the V gene TRBV6-5; D gene unclear. This CDR3 spans 16 amino acids. Germline lookup yields CDR1 MNHEY and CDR2 SVGAGI. The V and J ends lost 1 base and 0 bases respectively, with 9 bases between them. CDR3 sequence reads: CASSYFLGSTNEKLFF. CDR3 coding DNA: TGTGCCAGCAGTTACTTTTTAGGGTCAACTAATGAAAAACTGTTTTTT.

Many counts were recorded for this clone. CDR3 loop: CASSLVGGKYEQYF. The CDR3 nucleotides read TGTGCCAGCAGCTTAGTGGGGGGGAAGTACGAGCAGTACTTC. The rearrangement uses TRBV7-9 and TRBJ2-7; TRBD2 matches at 7 bases. V shed 1 base, J shed 4 bases, and the junction held 4 bases outside the gene matches. Per the germline V gene, CDR1 is SEHNR and CDR2 is FQNEAQ (reference sequence). The CDR3 has 14 residues.

This chain links TRBV5-1 with TRBJ2-6, with D possibly TRBD2 on 6 matching bases. V was pared by 0 bases and J by 4 bases, with 14 bases between. The CDR3 runs 17 residues. Germline-derived CDR1 and CDR2 are SGHRS and YFSETQ. The DNA of the CDR3 is TGCGCCAGCAGCTTGGATCGGGGGTCGGCAGGGGCCAACGTCCTGACTTTC. This encodes CASSLDRGSAGANVLTF.

This clone occurred many times. The gene calls are TRBV18 and TRBJ1-2; TRBD1 agrees at 12 bases. The V segment lost 2 bases and the J segment 5 bases; nucleotides outside the gene matches: 6. The CDR3 is made up of 16 amino acids. Germline V CDR1 and CDR2: KGHSH, LQKENI. CDR3 DNA: TGTGCCAGCTCACCATCCGGGACAGGGGGCTTGTATGGCTACACCTTC. Its protein is CASSPSGTGGLYGYTF.

This clone has at least ten counts. This chain joins TRBV7-6 and TRBJ2-1; 7 bases match TRBD1. V lost 2 bases to trimming and J lost 6 bases; unmatched junction nucleotides: 7. Germline V gives CDR1 SGHVS, CDR2 FNYEAQ. This CDR3 region has 15 residues. The CDR3 loop is CASSLPTTGSNEQFF. For the CDR3, the DNA is TGTGCCAGCAGCTTACCTACGACAGGGAGCAATGAGCAGTTCTTC. The full variable domain, its missing parts supplied by reference TRBV7-6 and TRBJ2-1, is GAGVSQSPRYKVTKRGQDVALRCDPISGHVSLYWYRQALGQGPEFLTYFNYEAQQDKSGLPNDRFSAERPEGSISTLTIQRTEQRDSAMYRCASSLPTTGSNEQFFGPGTRLTVL.

This clone was seen a few times. The chain employs TRBV27 and TRBJ1-2; 7 bases are a match to TRBD1. Trimming at V came to 6 bases and at J to 4 bases, leaving 17 bases not matched to a gene. The CDR3 spans 17 residues. The germline V gene has CDR1 MNHEY and CDR2 SMNVEV (reference sequence). CDR3 sequence: CASRRTSQGPRGYGYTF. In DNA form, the CDR3 reads TGTGCCAGCAGGCGGACCTCACAGGGGCCGCGGGGCTATGGCTACACCTTC.

Ten or more counts support this clone. The chain links TRBV6-2 or TRBV6-3 to TRBJ1-1; the D is unclear. CDR1 is MNHEY and CDR2 is SVGEGT in the germline V gene. This CDR3 contains 13 residues. V lost 7 bases and J 3 bases, leaving 12 bases between the germline ends. The CDR3, as DNA: TGTGCCAGCAATCAGGCGAGGGACACTGAAGCTTTCTTT. Encoded protein: CASNQARDTEAFF.

This clone occurred a few times. This chain connects TRBV7-3 to TRBJ2-3; D unresolved. Germline CDR1 and CDR2: SGHTA and FQGTGA. There are 12 residues in the CDR3. The V gene lost 5 bases and the J gene lost 3 bases, with 6 bases spanning the gap. The CDR3 spells CASSPMTDTQYF. The CDR3 DNA is TGTGCCAGCAGCCCTATGACAGATACGCAGTATTTT.

This clone appeared many times. The chain has TRBV7-9 and TRBJ1-4; 7 nucleotides agree with TRBD1. With V trimmed by 5 bases and J by 5 bases, 5 bases remained unmatched. The CDR3 has 14 residues. Germline V gene lookup returns CDR1 SEHNR and CDR2 FQNEAQ (reference sequence). The CDR3 region is CASSPGTANEKLFF. In DNA, the CDR3 is TGTGCCAGCAGCCCGGGGACAGCGAATGAAAAACTGTTTTTT.

At least ten counts were recorded for this clone. At one of its ends the junction is not consistent with the germline gene, which may arise from a read error. This chain joins TRBV7-2 and TRBJ2-7; 9 nucleotides line up with TRBD1. The CDR3 sequence is 12 residues long. The germline CDR1 and CDR2 sequences are SGHTA and FQGNSA. The CDR3 reads CASSRDRVKPSF. CDR3 DNA sequence: TGTGCCAGCAGCCGGGACAGGGTGAAACCCAGCTTC.

In this sample, this clone turned up many times. This chain uses TRBV7-2 with TRBJ2-7, with D perhaps matching TRBD2 (5 bases). This CDR3 comprises 14 residues. The germline V and J ends were trimmed by 2 bases and 6 bases, with 14 bases remaining between them. Per germline, CDR1 SGHTA and CDR2 FQGNSA. As DNA, the CDR3 is TGTGCCAGCAGCTTAATAGTAGGCGGAGGCGAGCAGTACTTC. Protein product: CASSLIVGGGEQYF.

This clone has just a few counts. V usage is TRBV7-8 and J usage is TRBJ1-5; 8 bases agree with TRBD1. Trimming at V came to 6 bases and at J to 1 base, leaving 8 bases not matched to a gene. This CDR3 contains 16 residues. The V gene's germline CDR1 is SGHVS and CDR2 FQNEAQ. CDR3 bases: TGTGCCAGCAGTTCCCGGACAGGGATAAGCAATCAGCCCCAGCATTTT. It translates to CASSSRTGISNQPQHF.

The V and J genes are TRBV24-1 and TRBJ2-5; D unresolved. The V end lost 9 bases, the J end lost 7 bases, and 14 bases lay between the germline ends. CDR3 length equals 12 residues. Looked up from germline, CDR1 is KGHDR and CDR2 is SFDVKD. The CDR3 nucleotides are TGTGCCACCCCACTACCTTTTGGGACCCAGTACTTC. Protein sequence: CATPLPFGTQYF.